This T cell receptor (beta chain) was sequenced for a study of siplizumab effects on memory and regulatory T cells (dated by TCRdb to about 2019). As for the study more broadly: The effect of the anti-CD2 antibody siplizumab on alloreactive T-cell subsets was examined in allogeneic mixed lymphocyte reactions constructed from human PBMCs. Study-level results and caveats: No functional confirmation was obtained for the suppressive function of proliferating Tregs from siplizumab cultures. Because sequences at frequencies below about 10^-5 were poorly captured, only a minor fraction of alloreactive clones could be mapped back to unstimulated subsets. Siplizumab significantly reduced the cumulative frequency of alloreactive sequences traceable to unstimulated CD4+ memory T cells. Unstimulated naive T cells appeared to be more diverse than memory T cells, and naive cells seemed to make a substantial contribution to the alloresponse. For roughly 75-97% of proliferating CD4+ or CD8+ clones, no naive or memory phenotype could be assigned. Among mappable alloreactive CD4+ clones, the Treg-derived fraction averaged around 63% with siplizumab versus about 25% in control reactions.

Additional sequencing covered unstimulated subsets from three donor pairs, namely CD8+ effector memory, CD4+ naive, CD8+ TEMRA, CD4+ memory and CD8+ naive. Sorted unstimulated T cells, along with proliferating T cells recovered from mixed lymphocyte reactions, underwent TCRbeta CDR3 sequencing. Fresh whole blood from ten HLA-typed healthy donors was used as the source from which PBMCs were isolated. Worth noting for this clone: Its antigen has not been determined. No base qualities exist here, and no much larger clone lies one base off it.

Receptors were amplified or captured by the immunoSEQ multiplex PCR assay. Roughly 10^5 TCR templates per sample were assayed on the deep sequencing platform. Genomic DNA extracted from sorted T cells was used for TCRbeta CDR3 sequencing. Regarding the original processing steps: Clonal analysis of TCRbeta CDR3 data was done in the R programming language. Unstimulated samples were compared with post-reaction CFSE-low samples to define alloreactive CD4+ and CD8+ clones. Regulatory or non-regulatory origin was assigned to alloreactive CD4+ clones by matching of sequences to sorted unstimulated Treg and non-Treg repertoires. What TCRdb holds here is the immuneACCESS table cut down to in-frame rearrangements. Part of the clones is not present; checked against another copy, under half of the missing clones reflect an unresolved V gene, and the others are unexplained. That table is the source of V, J and clone size, and D and trimming were worked out from the DNA. The sample contains tens of thousands of clones, around 78% of them found a single time. The ten biggest clones cover roughly 3.8% of the sample.

Cut back by 8 bases and 10 bases, the V and J ends lie 15 bases apart. The germline V gene (reference sequence) specifies SEHNR as CDR1 and FQNEAQ as CDR2. The CDR3, cysteine through phenylalanine, is 12 amino acids long. Of all the DNA, just the CDR3 is kept, 36 bases in frame from base 1. The chain is made from TRBV7-9 and TRBJ2-1, with the D segment identity uncertain. Material: memory CD4+ T cells sorted from blood. The sample's cell subset or site label, decoded: unstimulated CD4+ memory T cells. The clonotype comes from a human donor in good health. The CDR3 loop reads CASARVAREQFF. The nucleotide sequence reads as follows: TGTGCCAGCGCTCGGGTAGCACGGGAGCAGTTCTTC.